These 12 T cell receptor beta chains were sequenced from one sample in a study of blood T cell repertoires in COVID-19 (dated by TCRdb to 2020 to 2022). Receptors were amplified or captured by the immunoSEQ multiplex PCR assay. Sourced from immuneACCESS, this table was stored by TCRdb with only in-frame sequences that have V and J called. A share of the clones is absent; for the studies checked, an unresolved V gene accounts for under half, and the remainder has no known explanation. The sample profile shows 95,000 to 110,000 clones; more than 75% of them were found once. Jointly, the top ten make up 6% to 6.5% of the sample. Material: peripheral blood. Source of these receptors: a human donor in a cohort sampled during active COVID-19.

The V and J genes are TRBV18 and TRBJ2-7; TRBD1 aligns across 8 bases. The germline gives CDR1 KGHSH, CDR2 LQKENI. V gave up 4 bases and J gave up 6 bases; unmatched junction bases: 11. The CDR3 runs to 15 residues. The CDR3 region is CASSQRTGNPSEQYF. Here the CDR3 DNA reads TGTGCCAGCTCACAACGGACAGGGAATCCTAGCGAGCAGTACTTC.

This chain joins TRBV19 and TRBJ2-1, with D possibly matching TRBD2 (5 bases). CDR1 and CDR2 (germline): LNHDA, SQIVND (reference sequence). The CDR3 contains 16 residues. V lost 4 bases to trimming and J lost 4 bases, with 17 bases between them. CDR3 bases: TGTGCCAGTAGTAGGTCCGGGGTTAGGAATTACAATGAGCAGTTCTTC. Residues: CASSRSGVRNYNEQFF. The full variable domain, in which reference TRBV19 and TRBJ2-1 provide the parts outside the CDR3, is DGGITQSPKYLFRKEGQNVTLSCEQNLNHDAMYWYRQDPGQGLRLIYYSQIVNDFQKGDIAEGYSVSREKKESFPLTVTSAQKNPTAFYLCASSRSGVRNYNEQFFGPGTRLTVL.

The chain couples TRBV28 to TRBJ2-2, with D unclear. This CDR3 comprises 12 residues. Germline loops: CDR1 MDHEN, CDR2 SYDVKM. V lost 3 bases and J lost 4, with 3 bases in between. The CDR3 here is CASSFSTGELFF. Written as DNA, the CDR3 is TGTGCCAGCAGTTTCAGCACCGGGGAGCTGTTTTTT.

This clone was seen a single time. The chain combines TRBV10-3 with TRBJ2-7, with a tentative D call TRBD1 (6 bases). Germline V gene lookup returns CDR1 ENHRY and CDR2 SYGVKD. This CDR3 has 14 amino acids. V was shortened by 0 bases and J by 6 bases, with 12 bases between the two germline ends. The CDR3 DNA follows: TGTGCCATCAGTGAGTCCAGGGGTGTGGGCGAGCAGTACTTC. Translation: CAISESRGVGEQYF.

This chain joins TRBV5-1 and TRBJ2-1; D is uncertain. CDR3 length equals 14 residues. With 0 bases removed from V and 9 bases from J, the gap between germline ends came to 13 bases. Germline lookup yields CDR1 SGHRS and CDR2 YFSETQ. CDR3 bases: TGCGCCAGCAGCTTGGCACAGTCCATCGGTGAGCAGTTCTTC. This translates into CASSLAQSIGEQFF.

Only one count was recorded for this clone. The chain carries TRBV28 and TRBJ1-2, with D perhaps TRBD1 (5 bases). V gave up 3 bases and J gave up 6 bases, with 17 bases separating them. The length of the CDR3 is 15 residues. Looked up from germline, CDR1 is MDHEN and CDR2 is SYDVKM. CDR3 region: CASSFRPQGGDGYTF. The CDR3, as DNA: TGTGCCAGCAGTTTCCGCCCGCAGGGTGGCGATGGCTACACCTTC.

The genes are TRBV5-4 and TRBJ1-1, with unresolved D. V lost 0 bases to trimming and J lost 4 bases, with 10 bases between them. Germline V gene lookup returns CDR1 SGHNT and CDR2 YYREEE (reference sequence). CDR3 length: 14 residues. CDR3 region: CASSLDRTFTEAFF. For the CDR3, the DNA is TGTGCCAGCAGCTTGGATAGGACTTTCACTGAAGCTTTCTTT.

The chain uses TRBV6-5 and TRBJ1-1; TRBD1 matches 10 bases. The V gene's germline CDR1 is MNHEY and CDR2 SVGAGI. Losses at the gene ends were 1 base for V and 6 bases for J; bases not matched to a gene: 2. The CDR3 has 14 residues. In DNA, the CDR3 is TGTGCCAGCAGTTACTTCGGGACAGGGGCTGAAGCTTTCTTT. It is translated as CASSYFGTGAEAFF.

V is TRBV28 and J is TRBJ2-7; 8 bases are shared with TRBD1. Per germline, CDR1 MDHEN and CDR2 SYDVKM. The CDR3 has 16 residues. With 4 bases clipped from V and 3 bases from J, the junction kept 11 bases outside the gene matches. This chain's CDR3 is CASSSLPLTGDYEQYF. CDR3 bases: TGTGCCAGCAGTTCACTCCCTCTGACAGGGGACTACGAGCAGTACTTC.

This chain joins TRBV19 and TRBJ1-5; 9 positions match TRBD1. J lost 7 bases, V lost 9 bases, and 7 bases had no gene match. This CDR3 is built from 13 residues. Germline V CDR1 and CDR2: LNHDA, SQIVND (reference sequence). The CDR3: CASKQGAEQPQHF. DNA of the CDR3: TGTGCCAGCAAACAGGGGGCGGAACAGCCCCAGCATTTT.

The gene calls are TRBV27 and TRBJ2-3, with 12 positions matching TRBD2. This CDR3 is 16 amino acids long. Trimming took 6 bases from V and 6 from J; bases not matched to a gene: 10. Germline V lookup: CDR1 MNHEY, CDR2 SMNVEV (reference sequence). The CDR3 DNA reads as TGTGCCAGCAGCGAGACTAGCGGGGGCTTTGTTGATACGCAGTATTTT. Its translation is CASSETSGGFVDTQYF.

This rearrangement joins TRBV9 to TRBJ2-3, with 7 bases fitting TRBD2. Losses at the gene ends were 0 bases for V and 2 bases for J; bases not matched to a gene: 9. This CDR3 spans 17 amino acids. Germline CDR1 is SGDLS and CDR2 is YYNGEE. CDR3 residues: CASSVDQASGYTDTQYF. The DNA for the CDR3 is TGTGCCAGCAGCGTAGATCAGGCTAGCGGATACACAGATACGCAGTATTTT.